These 10 T cell receptor beta chains share one sample of origin, sequenced in a study of PD-L1 blockade in urothelial cancer. This sample's time point: peripheral blood 6 weeks after treatment start. TCRdb keeps only in-frame clones here, not all; method: immunoSEQ multiplex PCR. The table records nearly 50,000 clones, 80% to 90% of them present only once. The sequencing used PBMCs, collected around atezolizumab (anti-PD-L1) treatment. Source of these receptors: a man in his 70s with urothelial cancer.

The chain employs TRBV28 and TRBJ1-5; D is ambiguous. The CDR3 runs to 15 residues. Trimming took off 4 bases at V and 5 bases at J, with 15 bases between the two ends. Germline CDR1 and CDR2: MDHEN and SYDVKM. In DNA form, the CDR3 reads TGTGCCAGCAGTTCAGGCACGGGGAAGGATCAGCCCCAGCATTTT. This codes for CASSSGTGKDQPQHF.

The chain joins TRBV28 to TRBJ1-5; TRBD1 is a possible D gene (5 bases). There are 14 residues in the CDR3. The V end was cut by 6 bases, the J end by 4 bases, with 13 bases between. The germline CDR1 and CDR2 sequences are MDHEN and SYDVKM. CDR3 region: CASRGGGENQPQHF. DNA for the CDR3: TGTGCCAGCAGGGGGGGAGGGGAGAATCAGCCCCAGCATTTT.

This chain connects TRBV5-1 to TRBJ2-3, with TRBD2 as a possible D gene (5 bases). The CDR3 covers 16 residues. The V end was cut by 5 bases, the J end by 3 bases, with 19 bases between. Germline lookup yields CDR1 SGHRS and CDR2 YFSETQ. In DNA, the CDR3 is TGCGCCAGCAGTGAAGGGCGCACCAGGAGGACAGATACGCAGTATTTT. Its protein is CASSEGRTRRTDTQYF.

This rearrangement joins TRBV30 to TRBJ2-5; 11 bases are a match to TRBD2. The germline gives CDR1 GTSNPN, CDR2 SVGIG (reference sequence). The trim removed 2 bases at V and 7 bases at J, leaving 15 bases unmatched. The CDR3 is made up of 17 amino acids. CDR3 sequence (DNA): TGTGCCTGGAGTAGTGGTACTAGCGGGAGCTTCGGCTTGACCCAGTACTTC. Translating gives CAWSSGTSGSFGLTQYF.

This clone was seen a few times. The rearrangement joins TRBV2 to TRBJ2-4; 14 bases agree with TRBD2. V dropped 5 bases and J dropped 0; count of bases not matched to a gene: 9. Germline V gene lookup returns CDR1 SNHLY and CDR2 FYNNEI. CDR3 length: 19 amino acids. The CDR3 region has the DNA TGTGCCAGCAGTAGGATGGGACTAGCGGGAGCCCTAGCCAAAAACATTCAGTACTTC. The encoded protein is CASSRMGLAGALAKNIQYF.

This clone was found once. This chain links TRBV28 with TRBJ2-3, with D perhaps TRBD1 (6 bases). Germline loops: CDR1 MDHEN, CDR2 SYDVKM. V was clipped by 10 bases and J by 2 bases, with 16 bases between them. The CDR3 has 14 residues. DNA for the CDR3: TGTGCCACCACAACAGGGATCTTCACAGATACGCAGTATTTT. It yields the protein CATTTGIFTDTQYF.

The rearrangement joins TRBV5-1 to TRBJ2-1; 15 nucleotides align to TRBD2. Germline V gene lookup returns CDR1 SGHRS and CDR2 YFSETQ. J was trimmed by 3 bases and V by 3 bases; bases with no gene match: 7. This CDR3 has 18 residues. CDR3 sequence: CASSSGLAGGRDYNEQFF. The CDR3 DNA reads as TGCGCCAGCAGCTCAGGACTAGCGGGAGGGCGAGACTACAATGAGCAGTTCTTC. Together with reference TRBV5-1 and TRBJ2-1, the CDR3 gives the full variable domain: KAGVTQTPRYLIKTRGQQVTLSCSPISGHRSVSWYQQTPGQGLQFLFEYFSETQRNKGNFPGRFSGRQFSNSRSEMNVSTLELGDSALYLCASSSGLAGGRDYNEQFFGPGTRLTVL.

The rearrangement links TRBV19 to TRBJ2-3; no firm D call. The length of the CDR3 is 13 residues. Trimming removed 4 bases from V and 2 bases from J, with 7 bases in between. CDR1 is LNHDA, CDR2 SQIVND, per germline (reference sequence). As DNA, the CDR3 is TGTGCCAGTAGTACCGCGGACACAGATACGCAGTATTTT. Translation gives CASSTADTDTQYF.

V usage is TRBV19 and J usage is TRBJ2-7, with D unresolved. The V gene's germline CDR1 is LNHDA and CDR2 SQIVND (reference sequence). The CDR3 length is 12 residues. Trimming shortened V by 6 bases and J by 5 bases, and 11 bases separated the two germline ends. In nucleotides, the CDR3 is TGTGCCAGTAGCGCCTCTGAGGACGAGCAGTACTTC. Translating gives CASSASEDEQYF.

V usage is TRBV7-2 and J usage is TRBJ2-7; 7 nucleotides align to TRBD1. Germline CDR1 and CDR2: SGHTA and FQGNSA. The CDR3 is made up of 13 amino acids. J gave up 6 bases and V 8 bases, and 10 bases lay outside the gene matches. CDR3 DNA: TGTGCCAGCGGCGACAGGGTGTCCCTCGAGCAGTACTTC. It yields the protein CASGDRVSLEQYF.